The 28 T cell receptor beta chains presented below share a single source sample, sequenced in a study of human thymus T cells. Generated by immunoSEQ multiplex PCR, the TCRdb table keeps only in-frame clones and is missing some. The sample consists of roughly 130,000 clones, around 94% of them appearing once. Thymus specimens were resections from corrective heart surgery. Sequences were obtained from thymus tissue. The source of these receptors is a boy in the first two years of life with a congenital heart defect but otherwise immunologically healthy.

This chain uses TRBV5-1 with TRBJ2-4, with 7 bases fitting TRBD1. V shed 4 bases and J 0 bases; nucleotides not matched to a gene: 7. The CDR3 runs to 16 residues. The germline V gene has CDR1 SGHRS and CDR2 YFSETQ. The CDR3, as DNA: TGCGCCAGCAGCCCCAGACAGGGCCCAGCCAAAAACATTCAGTACTTC. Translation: CASSPRQGPAKNIQYF.

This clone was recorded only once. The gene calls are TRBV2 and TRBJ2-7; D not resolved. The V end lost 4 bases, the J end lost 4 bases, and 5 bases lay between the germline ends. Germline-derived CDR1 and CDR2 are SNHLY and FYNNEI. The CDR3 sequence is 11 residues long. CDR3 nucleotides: TGTGCCAGCAGTGGGGCATACGAGCAGTACTTC. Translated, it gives CASSGAYEQYF.

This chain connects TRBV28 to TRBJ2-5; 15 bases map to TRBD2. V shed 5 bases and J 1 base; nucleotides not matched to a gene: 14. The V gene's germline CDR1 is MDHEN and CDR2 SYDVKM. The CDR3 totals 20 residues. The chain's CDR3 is CASSANSGTSGGILQETQYF. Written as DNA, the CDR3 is TGTGCCAGCAGTGCCAACTCCGGGACTAGCGGGGGGATCCTCCAAGAGACCCAGTACTTC. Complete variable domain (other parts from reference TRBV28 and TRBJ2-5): DVKVTQSSRYLVKRTGEKVFLECVQDMDHENMFWYRQDPGLGLRLIYFSYDVKMKEKGDIPEGYSVSREKKERFSLILESASTNQTSMYLCASSANSGTSGGILQETQYFGPGTRLLVL.

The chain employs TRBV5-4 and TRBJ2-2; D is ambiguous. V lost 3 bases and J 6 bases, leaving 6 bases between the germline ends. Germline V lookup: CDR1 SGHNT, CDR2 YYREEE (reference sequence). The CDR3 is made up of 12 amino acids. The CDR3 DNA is TGTGCCAGCAGCTCCTCCGCCGGGGAGCTGTTTTTT. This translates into CASSSSAGELFF.

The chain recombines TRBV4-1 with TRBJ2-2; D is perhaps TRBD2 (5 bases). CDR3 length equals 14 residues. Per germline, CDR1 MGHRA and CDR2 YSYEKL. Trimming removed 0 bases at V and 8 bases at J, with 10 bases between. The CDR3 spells CASSQDSWEGELFF. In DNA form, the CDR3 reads TGCGCCAGCAGCCAAGATAGCTGGGAGGGGGAGCTGTTTTTT.

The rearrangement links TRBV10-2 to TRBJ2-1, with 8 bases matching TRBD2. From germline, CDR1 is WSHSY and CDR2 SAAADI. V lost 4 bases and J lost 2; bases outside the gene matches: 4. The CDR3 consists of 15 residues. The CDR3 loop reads CASSAWTSPYNEQFF. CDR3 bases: TGCGCCAGCAGTGCCTGGACTAGCCCCTACAATGAGCAGTTCTTC.

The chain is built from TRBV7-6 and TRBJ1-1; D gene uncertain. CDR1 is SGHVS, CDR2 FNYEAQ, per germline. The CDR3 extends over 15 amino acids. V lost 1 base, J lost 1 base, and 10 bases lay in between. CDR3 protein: CASSLVPGPNTEAFF. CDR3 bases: TGTGCCAGCAGCTTAGTACCAGGTCCGAACACTGAAGCTTTCTTT.

CDR3 nucleotides: TGCAGCGTTGGCCCCGGGGAGCGGGGGGGCACAGATACGCAGTATTTT. This gives the protein CSVGPGERGGTDTQYF. The rearrangement uses TRBV29-1 and TRBJ2-3, with 9 bases fitting TRBD2. Trimming removed 4 bases from V and 1 base from J; junction bases left unmatched: 9. CDR1 is SQVTM, CDR2 ANQGSEA, per germline. CDR3 size: 16 residues.

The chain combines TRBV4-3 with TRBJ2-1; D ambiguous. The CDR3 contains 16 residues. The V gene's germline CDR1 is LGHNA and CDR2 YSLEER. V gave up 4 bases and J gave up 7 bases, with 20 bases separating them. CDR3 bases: TGCGCCAGCAGCCCCCTGGTTTCAAGGTTGGGTAATGAGCAGTTCTTC. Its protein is CASSPLVSRLGNEQFF.

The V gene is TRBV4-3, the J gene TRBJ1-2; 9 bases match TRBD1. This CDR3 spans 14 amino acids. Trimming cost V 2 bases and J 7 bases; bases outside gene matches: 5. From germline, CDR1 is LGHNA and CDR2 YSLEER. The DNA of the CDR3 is TGCGCCAGCAGCCAAACACAGGGGGCGCCTGGCTACACCTTC. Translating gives CASSQTQGAPGYTF.

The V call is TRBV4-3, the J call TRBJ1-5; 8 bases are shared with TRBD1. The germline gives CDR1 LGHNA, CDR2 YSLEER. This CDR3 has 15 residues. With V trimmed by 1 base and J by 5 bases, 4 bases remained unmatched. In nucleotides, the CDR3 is TGCGCCAGCAGCCAAGCCTCGGGACAGGATCAGCCCCAGCATTTT. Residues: CASSQASGQDQPQHF.

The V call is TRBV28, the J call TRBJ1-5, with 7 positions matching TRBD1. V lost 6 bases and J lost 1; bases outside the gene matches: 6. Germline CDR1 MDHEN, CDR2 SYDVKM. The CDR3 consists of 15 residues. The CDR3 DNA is TGTGCCAGCAGCGTCCAGGGGGAGAGCAATCAGCCCCAGCATTTT. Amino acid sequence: CASSVQGESNQPQHF.

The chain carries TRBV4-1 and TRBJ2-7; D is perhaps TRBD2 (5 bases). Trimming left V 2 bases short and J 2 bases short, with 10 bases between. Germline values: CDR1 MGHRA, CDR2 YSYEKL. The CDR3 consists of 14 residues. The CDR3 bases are TGCGCCAGCAGCCAATCCGGACTCACCTACGAGCAGTACTTC. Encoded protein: CASSQSGLTYEQYF.

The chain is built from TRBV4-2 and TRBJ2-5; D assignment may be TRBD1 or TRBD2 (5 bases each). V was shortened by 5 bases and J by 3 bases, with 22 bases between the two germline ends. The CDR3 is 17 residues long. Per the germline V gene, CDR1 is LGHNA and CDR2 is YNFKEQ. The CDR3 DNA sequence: TGTGCCAGCAGCTCCCGGGGACCCATCTCTACGAAAGAGACCCAGTACTTC. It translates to CASSSRGPISTKETQYF.

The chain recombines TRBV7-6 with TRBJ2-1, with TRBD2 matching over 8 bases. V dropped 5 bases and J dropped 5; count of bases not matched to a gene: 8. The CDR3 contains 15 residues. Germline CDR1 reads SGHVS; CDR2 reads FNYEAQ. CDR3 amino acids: CASSPKLAEDNEQFF. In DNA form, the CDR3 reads TGTGCCAGCAGCCCAAAACTAGCGGAAGACAATGAGCAGTTCTTC.

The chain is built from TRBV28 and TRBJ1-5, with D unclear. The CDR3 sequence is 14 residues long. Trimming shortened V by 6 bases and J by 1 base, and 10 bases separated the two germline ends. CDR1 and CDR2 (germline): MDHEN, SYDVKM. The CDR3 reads CASSSWWSNQPQHF. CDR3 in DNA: TGTGCCAGCAGCTCTTGGTGGAGCAATCAGCCCCAGCATTTT.

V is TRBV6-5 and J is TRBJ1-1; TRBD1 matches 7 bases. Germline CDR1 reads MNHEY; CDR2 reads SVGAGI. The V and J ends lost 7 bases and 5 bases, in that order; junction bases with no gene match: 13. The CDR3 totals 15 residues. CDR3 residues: CASKDRSSTRTEAFF. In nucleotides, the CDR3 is TGTGCCAGCAAGGACAGGTCAAGTACTAGGACTGAAGCTTTCTTT.

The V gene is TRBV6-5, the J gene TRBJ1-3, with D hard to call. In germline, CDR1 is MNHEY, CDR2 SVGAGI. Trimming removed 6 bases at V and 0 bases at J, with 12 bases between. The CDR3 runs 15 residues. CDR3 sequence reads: CASRSFWSSGNTIYF. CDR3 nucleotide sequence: TGTGCCAGCAGAAGCTTTTGGAGCTCTGGAAACACCATATATTTT.

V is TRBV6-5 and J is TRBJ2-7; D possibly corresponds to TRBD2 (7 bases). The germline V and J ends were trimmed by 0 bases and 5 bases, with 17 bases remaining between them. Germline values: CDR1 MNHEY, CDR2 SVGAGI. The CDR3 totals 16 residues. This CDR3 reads CASSYSLWGGPHEQYF. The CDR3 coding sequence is TGTGCCAGCAGTTACTCCCTTTGGGGGGGGCCCCACGAGCAGTACTTC.

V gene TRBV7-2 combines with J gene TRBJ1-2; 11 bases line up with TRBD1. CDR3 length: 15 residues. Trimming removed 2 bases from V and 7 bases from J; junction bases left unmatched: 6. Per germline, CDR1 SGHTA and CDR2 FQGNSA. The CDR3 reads CASSLIWTGGFGYTF. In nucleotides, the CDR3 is TGTGCCAGCAGCTTAATCTGGACAGGGGGCTTTGGCTACACCTTC.

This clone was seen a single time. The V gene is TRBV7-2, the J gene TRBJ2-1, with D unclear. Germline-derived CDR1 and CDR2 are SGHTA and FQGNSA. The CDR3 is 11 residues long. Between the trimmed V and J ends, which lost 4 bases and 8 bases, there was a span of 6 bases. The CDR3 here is CASSSSYEQFF. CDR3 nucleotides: TGTGCCAGCAGCTCCTCATATGAGCAGTTCTTC.

This chain's CDR3 is CAWSLPGQKVFF. CDR3 nucleotides: TGTGCCTGGAGCCTGCCGGGACAGAAGGTTTTCTTT. The V gene is TRBV30, the J gene TRBJ1-1; 7 bases align to TRBD1. This CDR3 comprises 12 residues. Trimming took 3 bases from V and 13 from J; bases not matched to a gene: 11. In germline, CDR1 is GTSNPN, CDR2 SVGIG (reference sequence).

The CDR3 nucleotides read TGTGCCAGCAGCTTCAAGTTAAGGAAAGCAGATGGCTACACCTTC. It translates to CASSFKLRKADGYTF. This rearrangement joins TRBV7-2 to TRBJ1-2; the D is unclear. CDR1 is SGHTA and CDR2 is FQGNSA in the germline V gene. The CDR3 contains 15 residues. V was shortened by 3 bases and J by 6 bases, with 17 bases between the two germline ends. Full variable domain (missing parts from reference TRBV7-2 and TRBJ1-2): GAGVSQSPSNKVTEKGKDVELRCDPISGHTALYWYRQSLGQGLEFLIYFQGNSAPDKSGLPSDRFSAERTGGSVSTLTIQRTQQEDSAVYLCASSFKLRKADGYTFGSGTRLTVV.

The CDR3 sequence: CASSVSPQGREKLFF. As DNA, the CDR3 is TGTGCCAGCAGCGTATCCCCGCAGGGGCGCGAAAAACTGTTTTTT. The chain recombines TRBV9 with TRBJ1-4, with D possibly TRBD1 on 6 matching bases. CDR1 and CDR2 (germline): SGDLS, YYNGEE. CDR3 length: 15 residues. The ends were cut back, 1 base at V and 8 bases at J, with 15 bases in the middle.

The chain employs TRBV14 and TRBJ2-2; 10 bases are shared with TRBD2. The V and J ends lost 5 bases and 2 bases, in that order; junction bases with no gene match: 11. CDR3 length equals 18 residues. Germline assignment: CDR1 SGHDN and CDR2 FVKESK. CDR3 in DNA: TGTGCCAGCAGCGCTCCCCGGACTAGCGGTCCTAACACCGGGGAGCTGTTTTTT. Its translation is CASSAPRTSGPNTGELFF.

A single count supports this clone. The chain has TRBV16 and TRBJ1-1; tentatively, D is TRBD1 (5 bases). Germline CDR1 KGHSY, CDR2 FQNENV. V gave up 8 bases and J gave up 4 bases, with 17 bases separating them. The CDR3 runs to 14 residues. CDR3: CASHDLGVSTEAFF. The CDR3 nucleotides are TGTGCCAGCCATGACTTGGGGGTAAGCACTGAAGCTTTCTTT.

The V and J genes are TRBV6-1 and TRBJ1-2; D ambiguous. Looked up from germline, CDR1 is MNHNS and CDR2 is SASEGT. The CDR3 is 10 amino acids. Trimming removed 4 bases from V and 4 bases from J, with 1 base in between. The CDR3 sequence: CASSGYGYTF. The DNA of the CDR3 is TGTGCCAGCAGTGGCTATGGCTACACCTTC.

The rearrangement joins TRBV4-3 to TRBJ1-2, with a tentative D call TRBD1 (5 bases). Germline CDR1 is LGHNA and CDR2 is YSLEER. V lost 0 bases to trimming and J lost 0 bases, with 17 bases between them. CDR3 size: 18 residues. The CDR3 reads CASSQEASRAAANYGYTF. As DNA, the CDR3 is TGCGCCAGCAGCCAAGAAGCTTCCAGGGCCGCTGCTAACTATGGCTACACCTTC.